A selection of T cell receptor beta chains follows, all from one sample in a study of metastatic and nonmetastatic thyroid tumors. From the PCR reads, TCRdb re-called clones with MiXCR. The sample consists of about 20,000 clones, less than 45% of them appearing once. The sample was blood. All receptors derive from a male donor with papillary thyroid cancer or a benign thyroid nodule (not recorded which). Some clones in this sample may be carry-over from other donors' samples. Each CDR3 is given with its conserved first and last residue. The size field is filled for only some rows; it gives once, few, many or a size class.

>TRBV29-1|many
CSAGEGLAYEQYF
>TRBV19|medium-sized
CASSIVSRTGGIQPQHF
>TRBV29-1|-
CSVAGGLAGFYEQYF
>TRBV5-5|-
CASSLGGQDTEAFF
>TRBV6-2/TRBV6-3|few
CASSYGSGLGGGEQFF
>TRBV6-2/TRBV6-3|few
CASSFPNSGTWGTEAFF
>TRBV3-1|-
CASSPTQHISSGRDYEQYF
>TRBV6-2/TRBV6-3|-
CASSYPTGGRAGNTEAFF
>TRBV18|many
CASSLSPRTEAFF
>TRBV28|few
CASRLGQGLAQPQHF
>TRBV20-1|-
CSARGDRDYEQYF
>TRBV4-1|many
CASSQDLTSGLVYNEQFF
>TRBV5-4|medium-sized
CASSLGGVGSNTEAFF
>TRBV19|few
CASSRQGSPSVQFF
>TRBV20-1|-
CSAQEGGWGYTF
>TRBV20-1|once
CSAIPGTDSYEQYF
>TRBV30|-
CAWRLAGVTRELFF
>TRBV12-3/TRBV12-4|-
CASSLEGIYAMGVRPDTQYF
>TRBV4-1|-
CASSQVGRQETQYF
>TRBV6-5|few
CASSYSSSSYEQYF
>TRBV14|many
CASSQAGRELGETQYF
>TRBV5-6|-
CASSLYRGGYTF
>TRBV25-1|-
CASSVTASYGYTF
>TRBV11-3|once
CASSSDRVKVGELFF
>TRBV15|medium-sized
CATSRDRQVRETQYF
>TRBV19|-
CASSSGRGEETQYF
>TRBV7-4|-
CASSLRGSPFWGYTF
>TRBV15|many
CATRSGPSYEQYF
>TRBV6-1|few
CASRLGQGQGYTF
>TRBV20-1|-
CSARDAGGKLFF
>TRBV9|-
CASSVGSGDYNEQFF
>TRBV27|-
CASSTLAGVSYEQYF
>TRBV19|many
CASLNSGSTDTQYF
>TRBV9|medium-sized
CASSVAYRGDTQYF
>TRBV7-2|-
CASSLFGGSHGYTF
>TRBV6-2/TRBV6-3|-
CASSYDRTFTEAFF
>TRBV12-3/TRBV12-4|-
CASSSLVAGTDTQYF
>TRBV28|medium-sized
CASSLARGQYSNQPQHF
>TRBV9|many
CASSSGPTDTQYF
>TRBV20-1|few
CSASEPGQEISGANVLTF
>TRBV11-2|-
CASSPAGPCNSPLHF
>TRBV20-1|once
CSAPPGAGNSPLHF
>TRBV11-2|-
CATRGGTDTQYF
>TRBV28|few
CATRRDTEAFF
>TRBV27|many
CASSPQGGNGYTF
>TRBV4-3|many
CASSHGTGGPANYGYTF
>TRBV4-3|medium-sized
CASSQTTHSYNEQFF
>TRBV24-1|-
CATSDLYPGTSGGADTQYF
>TRBV20-1|-
CSARDLGTGNTEAFF
>TRBV5-1|-
CASRLEQGNTYEQYF
>TRBV6-2/TRBV6-3|-
CASSYPYRGHRDRAEETQYF
>TRBV7-2|few
CASSLYQETQYF
>TRBV20-1|-
CSATRQLNTGELFF
>TRBV7-9|-
CASSSRLAGDYEQYF